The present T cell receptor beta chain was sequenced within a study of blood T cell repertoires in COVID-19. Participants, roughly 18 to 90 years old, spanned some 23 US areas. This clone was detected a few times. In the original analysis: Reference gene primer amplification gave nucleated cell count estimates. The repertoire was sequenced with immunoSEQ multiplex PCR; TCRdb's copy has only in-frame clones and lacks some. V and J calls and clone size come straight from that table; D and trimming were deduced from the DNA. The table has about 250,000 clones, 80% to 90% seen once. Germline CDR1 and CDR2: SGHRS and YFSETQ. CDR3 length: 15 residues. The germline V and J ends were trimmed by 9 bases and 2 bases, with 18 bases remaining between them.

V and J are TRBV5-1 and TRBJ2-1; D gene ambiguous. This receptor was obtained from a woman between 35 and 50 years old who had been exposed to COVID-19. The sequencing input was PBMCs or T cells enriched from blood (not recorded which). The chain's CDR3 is CATKLDTTTYNEQFF. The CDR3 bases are TGCGCCACGAAGCTTGACACAACCACCTACAATGAGCAGTTCTTC.